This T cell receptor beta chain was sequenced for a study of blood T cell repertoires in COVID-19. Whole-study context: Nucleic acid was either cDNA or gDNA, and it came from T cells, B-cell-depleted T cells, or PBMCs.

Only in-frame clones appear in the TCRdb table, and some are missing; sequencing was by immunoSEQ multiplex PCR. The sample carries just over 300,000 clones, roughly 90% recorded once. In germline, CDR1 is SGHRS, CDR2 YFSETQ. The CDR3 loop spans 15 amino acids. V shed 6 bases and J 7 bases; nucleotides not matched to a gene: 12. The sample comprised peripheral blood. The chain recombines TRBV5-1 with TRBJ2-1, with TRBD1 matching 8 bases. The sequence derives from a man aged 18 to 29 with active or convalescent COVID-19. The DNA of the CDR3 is TGCGCCAGCACCAATTCGACAGGGGTCGTTAATGAGCAGTTCTTC. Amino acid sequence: CASTNSTGVVNEQFF.